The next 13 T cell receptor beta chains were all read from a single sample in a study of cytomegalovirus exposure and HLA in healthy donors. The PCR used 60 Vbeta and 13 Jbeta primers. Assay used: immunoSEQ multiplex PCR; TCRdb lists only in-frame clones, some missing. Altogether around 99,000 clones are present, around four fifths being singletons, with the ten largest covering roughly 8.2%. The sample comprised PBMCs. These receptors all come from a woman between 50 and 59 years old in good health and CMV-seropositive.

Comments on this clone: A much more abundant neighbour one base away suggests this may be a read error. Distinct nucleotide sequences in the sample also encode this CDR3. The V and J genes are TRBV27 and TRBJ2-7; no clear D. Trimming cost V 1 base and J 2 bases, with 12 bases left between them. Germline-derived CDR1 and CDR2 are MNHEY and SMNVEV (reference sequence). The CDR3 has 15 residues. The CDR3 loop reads CASSLYAGQPYEQYF. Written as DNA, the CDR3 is TGTGCCAGCAGTTTATACGCTGGGCAGCCCTACGAGCAGTACTTC.

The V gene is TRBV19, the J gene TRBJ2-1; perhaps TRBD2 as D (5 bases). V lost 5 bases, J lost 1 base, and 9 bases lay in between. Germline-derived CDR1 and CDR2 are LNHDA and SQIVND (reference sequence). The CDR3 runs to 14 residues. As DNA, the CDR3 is TGTGCCAGTAGTTGGACGGGGTCCTACAATGAGCAGTTCTTC. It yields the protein CASSWTGSYNEQFF.

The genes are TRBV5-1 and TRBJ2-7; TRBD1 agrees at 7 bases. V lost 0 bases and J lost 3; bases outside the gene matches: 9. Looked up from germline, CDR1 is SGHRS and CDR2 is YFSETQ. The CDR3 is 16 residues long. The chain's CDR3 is CASSLGGFGTDYEQYF. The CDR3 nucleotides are TGCGCCAGCAGCTTGGGAGGTTTTGGGACAGACTACGAGCAGTACTTC.

The CDR3 here is CASSLELAINEQYF. The CDR3 DNA reads TGTGCCAGCAGCTTAGAACTAGCGATCAACGAGCAGTACTTC. The chain employs TRBV7-8 and TRBJ2-7, with 7 bases that match TRBD2. The J segment lost 5 bases and the V segment lost 1 base, leaving 5 bases of the junction unmatched. This CDR3 has 14 amino acids. Germline CDR1 and CDR2: SGHVS and FQNEAQ.

CDR3 amino acids: CASSSGIDYEQYF. Here the CDR3 DNA reads TGTGCCAGCAGCTCGGGAATTGACTACGAGCAGTACTTC. The chain couples TRBV7-2 to TRBJ2-7, with a weak D call TRBD2 (5 bases). CDR1 is SGHTA and CDR2 is FQGNSA in the germline V gene. V lost 4 bases, J lost 3 bases, and 10 bases lay in between. This CDR3 region has 13 residues.

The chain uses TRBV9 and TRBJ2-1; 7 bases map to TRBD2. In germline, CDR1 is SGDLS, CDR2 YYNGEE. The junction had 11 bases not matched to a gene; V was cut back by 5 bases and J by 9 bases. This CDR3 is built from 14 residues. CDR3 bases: TGTGCCAGCAGTGGTCCAAGCGGGATAGTTGAGCAGTTCTTC. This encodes CASSGPSGIVEQFF.

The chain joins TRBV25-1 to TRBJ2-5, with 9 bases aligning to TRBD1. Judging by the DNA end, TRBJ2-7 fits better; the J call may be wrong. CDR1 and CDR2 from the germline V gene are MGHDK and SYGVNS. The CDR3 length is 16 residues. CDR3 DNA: TGTGCCAGCAGTGAGCCCGGGGACAGGGAGGGGTACGAGCAGTACTTC. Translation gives CASSEPGDREGYEQYF.

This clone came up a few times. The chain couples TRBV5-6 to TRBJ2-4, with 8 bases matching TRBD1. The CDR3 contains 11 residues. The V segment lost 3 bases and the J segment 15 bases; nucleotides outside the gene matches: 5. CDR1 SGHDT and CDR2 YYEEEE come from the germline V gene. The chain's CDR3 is CASSSGQGRYF. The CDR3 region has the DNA TGTGCCAGCAGCTCAGGACAGGGACGGTACTTC.

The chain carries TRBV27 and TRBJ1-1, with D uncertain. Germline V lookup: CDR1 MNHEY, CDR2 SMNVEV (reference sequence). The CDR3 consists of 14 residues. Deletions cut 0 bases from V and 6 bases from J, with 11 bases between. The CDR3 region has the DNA TGTGCCAGCAGTTTATCCTCGTTCGGTCCTGAAGCTTTCTTT. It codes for CASSLSSFGPEAFF.

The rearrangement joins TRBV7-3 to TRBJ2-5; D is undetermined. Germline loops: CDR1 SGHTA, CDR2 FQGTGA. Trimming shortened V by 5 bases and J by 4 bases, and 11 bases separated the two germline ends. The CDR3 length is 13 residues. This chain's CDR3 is CASSRQIRETQYF. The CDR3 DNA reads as TGTGCCAGCAGCCGCCAGATACGAGAGACCCAGTACTTC.

The CDR3 nucleotides read TGTGCCAGCAGCCCCACCGGGACAGGGGCCTGGAGGACTGAAGCTTTCTTT. It specifies CASSPTGTGAWRTEAFF. J is TRBJ1-1 and V is TRBV5-5, with 10 nucleotides matching TRBD1. The CDR3 has 17 amino acids. CDR1 is SGHKS and CDR2 is YYEKEE in the germline V gene (reference sequence). V lost 4 bases, J lost 5 bases, and 14 bases stayed unmatched.

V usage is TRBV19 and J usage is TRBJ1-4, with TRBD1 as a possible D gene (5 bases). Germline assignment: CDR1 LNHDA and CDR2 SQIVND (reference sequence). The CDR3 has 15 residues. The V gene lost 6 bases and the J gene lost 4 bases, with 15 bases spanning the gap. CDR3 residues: CASRGLGRRNEKLFF. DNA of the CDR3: TGTGCCAGTAGAGGGTTGGGGCGCCGTAATGAAAAACTGTTTTTT.

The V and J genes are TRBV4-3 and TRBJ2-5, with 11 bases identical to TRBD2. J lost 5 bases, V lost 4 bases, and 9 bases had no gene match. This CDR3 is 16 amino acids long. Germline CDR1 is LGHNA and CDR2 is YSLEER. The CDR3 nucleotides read TGCGCCAGCAGCCGTGGGACTAGCGGAGGCGGGGAGACCCAGTACTTC. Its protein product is CASSRGTSGGGETQYF.